This T cell receptor (beta chain) was profiled in a study of blood T cell repertoires in COVID-19. Study in general: Specimens from acute and convalescent COVID-19 originated in the United States, Italy and Spain. The analysed material was cDNA or gDNA that came from T cells, B-cell-depleted T cells, or PBMCs.

This clone was recorded once. Under the authors' procedure: How many nucleated cells were present was estimated from reference gene primer amplification. Sequencing used immunoSEQ multiplex PCR; TCRdb keeps in-frame clones, though not all of them. The V and J calls and clone size were taken over from that table, and D and trimming were inferred from the DNA. This sample has roughly 24,000 clones, with roughly 92% found just once. The germline V gene has CDR1 MNHEY and CDR2 SMNVEV (reference sequence). The CDR3 is made up of 15 amino acids. V shed 7 bases and J shed 4 bases, with 19 bases lying between them.

The TCR was taken from a human donor in a cohort sampled during active COVID-19. The sample consisted of peripheral blood. This chain links TRBV27 with TRBJ1-2, with D unclear. The CDR3 loop reads CASKVSGIGIYGYTF. In DNA, the CDR3 is TGTGCCAGCAAGGTGTCCGGGATAGGTATCTATGGCTACACCTTC.